This TCR beta chain comes out of a study of technical replicates of blood from several donors. Trimming took 5 bases from V and 4 from J; bases not matched to a gene: 9. CDR3 length equals 15 residues. Germline CDR1 SGHTA, CDR2 FQGNSA. Sequenced by immunoSEQ multiplex PCR; TCRdb stores in-frame clones only, minus some. The sample lists tens of thousands of clones, about 94% occurring once. The rearrangement links TRBV7-2 to TRBJ2-5, with 8 bases matching TRBD1. Sequenced material: PBMCs. This TCR derives from a human donor in good health. Some clones in this sample may be carry-over from other donors' samples. CDR3 in DNA: TGTGCCAGCAGCCTACACAGGGGGTTGGGAGAGACCCAGTACTTC. Protein: CASSLHRGLGETQYF.